Each of the 8 T cell receptor beta chains below was sequenced from the same sample in a study of cytomegalovirus exposure and HLA in healthy donors. Repertoires were generated with immunoSEQ multiplex PCR, while TCRdb's copy carries only in-frame clones and drops some. Here the sample spans about 120,000 clones, 70% to 90% being singletons. The sample taken for sequencing was PBMCs. The source of these receptors is a woman between 18 and 30 years old in good health and CMV-seropositive.

J is TRBJ1-5 and V is TRBV4-1; D is perhaps TRBD1 (6 bases). Germline V gene data show CDR1 as MGHRA and CDR2 as YSYEKL. The CDR3 spans 15 residues. The ends were cut back, 1 base at V and 7 bases at J, with 14 bases in the middle. The CDR3, as DNA: TGCGCCAGCAGCCAAGGAGGGGGAGGGGGGCAGCCCCAGCATTTT. Its protein product is CASSQGGGGGQPQHF.

The chain recombines TRBV5-4 with TRBJ2-1; 9 bases are shared with TRBD2. The CDR3 has 15 residues. Unmatched junction bases numbered 5, after V lost 5 bases and J lost 2 bases. Looked up from germline, CDR1 is SGHNT and CDR2 is YYREEE (reference sequence). The CDR3 spells CASRQAGGPYNEQFF. The CDR3 DNA sequence: TGTGCCAGCAGACAAGCGGGAGGCCCCTACAATGAGCAGTTCTTC.

The genes are TRBV11-3 and TRBJ2-2; D unresolved. Deletions cut 6 bases from V and 7 bases from J, with 15 bases between. The CDR3 is 14 residues long. CDR1 and CDR2 (germline): SGHNT, YENEEA. CDR3 region: CASSPGQDIGELFF. The CDR3 region has the DNA TGTGCCAGCAGTCCCGGCCAAGACATCGGGGAGCTGTTTTTT.

The chain employs TRBV7-9 and TRBJ2-1, with a possible D match to TRBD2 (5 bases). The CDR3 loop spans 16 amino acids. From germline, CDR1 is SEHNR and CDR2 FQNEAQ (reference sequence). Trimming left V 5 bases short and J 5 bases short, with 19 bases between. The CDR3 loop is CASSPPLSGGNNEQFF. CDR3 nucleotides: TGTGCCAGCAGCCCACCTCTGAGCGGAGGTAACAATGAGCAGTTCTTC.

V usage is TRBV27 and J usage is TRBJ2-7; maybe TRBD1 (5 bases). The CDR3 loop spans 13 amino acids. V lost 3 bases to trimming and J lost 3 bases, with 9 bases between them. Germline V CDR1 and CDR2: MNHEY, SMNVEV (reference sequence). The CDR3 protein is CASSFTQGYEQYF. Here the CDR3 DNA reads TGTGCCAGCAGTTTTACCCAGGGCTACGAGCAGTACTTC.

The chain couples TRBV19 to TRBJ2-1, with a possible D match to TRBD2 (6 bases). CDR1 and CDR2 (germline): LNHDA, SQIVND (reference sequence). The CDR3 is 14 amino acids. The V end was cut by 0 bases, the J end by 7 bases, with 10 bases between. CDR3 coding DNA: TGTGCCAGTAGTATAGATGGCGGGGTGAATGAGCAGTTCTTC. It codes for CASSIDGGVNEQFF.

The J gene is TRBJ2-5, the V gene TRBV27, with 8 bases matching TRBD2. CDR3 size: 14 residues. J gave up 3 bases and V 4 bases, and 4 bases lay outside the gene matches. From germline, CDR1 is MNHEY and CDR2 SMNVEV (reference sequence). Written as DNA, the CDR3 is TGTGCCAGCAGTTACCACGGGGGGGAAGAGACCCAGTACTTC. As protein: CASSYHGGEETQYF.

V usage is TRBV7-3 and J usage is TRBJ2-2, with 9 bases matching TRBD1. V shed 4 bases and J 5 bases; nucleotides not matched to a gene: 8. The germline V gene encodes CDR1 SGHTA and CDR2 FQGTGA. The CDR3 is made up of 16 amino acids. CDR3 nucleotide sequence: TGTGCCAGCAGCTCTCGTCCCGGGACAGGGACCGGGGAGCTGTTTTTT. This translates into CASSSRPGTGTGELFF.